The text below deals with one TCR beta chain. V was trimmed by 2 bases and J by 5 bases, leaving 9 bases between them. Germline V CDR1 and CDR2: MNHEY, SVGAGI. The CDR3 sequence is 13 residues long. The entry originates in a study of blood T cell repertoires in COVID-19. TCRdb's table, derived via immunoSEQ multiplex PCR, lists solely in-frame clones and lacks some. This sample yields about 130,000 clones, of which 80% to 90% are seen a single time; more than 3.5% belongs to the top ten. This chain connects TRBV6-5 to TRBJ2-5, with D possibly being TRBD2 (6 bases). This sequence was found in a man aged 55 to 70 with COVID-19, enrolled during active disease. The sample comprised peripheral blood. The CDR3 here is CASSYGGGETQYF. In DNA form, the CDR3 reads TGTGCCAGCAGTTACGGCGGAGGGGAGACCCAGTACTTC.